This record covers a single TCR beta chain. The antigen is unknown. Autoimmune disease history or systemic immunosuppression led to patient exclusion. The V end was cut by 3 bases, the J end by 3 bases, with 13 bases between. There are 15 residues in the CDR3. From germline, CDR1 is LNHDA and CDR2 SQIVND (reference sequence). This record belongs to a study of OX40 agonist ivuxolimab in advanced cancers. General study results and limits: The study did not work out the antigen specificity of the expanded peripheral T cells. On average, CD8+ T cells showed a greater number of expanded clones than CD4+.

Method: immunoSEQ multiplex PCR; TCRdb's copy keeps in-frame clones and lacks some. The sample has tens of thousands of clones, around 85% seen once. This clonotype was sampled from an adult with an advanced solid tumor such as melanoma, head and neck, liver or kidney cancer. The chain employs TRBV19 and TRBJ2-3; possible D gene TRBD2, 6 bases. This specimen was CD4+ or CD8+ T cells sorted from blood, taken in a trial of the OX40 agonist ivuxolimab. DNA of the CDR3: TGTGCCAGTAGTATTTGGAGCGGAGGGACAGATACGCAGTATTTT. Its protein is CASSIWSGGTDTQYF. Based on the CDR3 plus reference TRBV19 and TRBJ2-3, the full variable domain is DGGITQSPKYLFRKEGQNVTLSCEQNLNHDAMYWYRQDPGQGLRLIYYSQIVNDFQKGDIAEGYSVSREKKESFPLTVTSAQKNPTAFYLCASSIWSGGTDTQYFGPGTRLTVL.